Listed below are T cell receptor beta chains from one sample, sequenced in a study of identical twins. TCRdb re-called the 5' RACE reads through MiXCR, storing one row per CDR3 protein. The table records under 300,000 distinct CDR3 sequences, roughly 13% of them present only once. These same data were also listed under a study on yellow fever vaccine responses in identical twins.

Sequences were obtained from memory (CD45RO+) T cells sorted from blood. All receptors derive from a woman younger than 30 in good health. CDR3s include the opening cysteine and the closing phenylalanine or tryptophan. Each record gives: D gene, V gene, clone size, J gene, CDR3 protein, CDR3 DNA. D genes are given only for firm matches. For some rows the clone size is stated as once, few or many, or as a class when expanded; others skip it.

>NA|TRBV29-1|many|TRBJ2-2
CSMTGPNTGELFF
TGCAGCATGACGGGACCCAACACCGGGGAGCTGTTTTTT
>TRBD2|TRBV11-1|few|TRBJ2-1
CASSLGLAFTTSSYNEQFF
TGTGCCAGCAGCTTAGGACTAGCCTTTACTACGAGCTCCTACAATGAGCAGTTCTTC
>TRBD2|TRBV10-1|few|TRBJ2-7
CASSEIDGGSSYEQYF
TGCGCCAGCAGTGAGATCGACGGCGGGAGCTCCTACGAGCAGTACTTC
>NA|TRBV28|NA|TRBJ2-7
CASSFLRTPEQYF
TGTGCCAGCAGTTTCCTTCGGACGCCCGAGCAGTACTTC
>NA|TRBV9|NA|TRBJ2-2
CASSVEHTGELFF
TGTGCCAGCAGCGTTGAGCACACCGGGGAGCTGTTTTTT
>NA|TRBV4-1|NA|TRBJ1-1
CASSQDEAQGTEAFF
TGCGCCAGCAGCCAAGATGAGGCCCAGGGCACTGAAGCTTTCTTT
>TRBD2|TRBV30|few|TRBJ2-7
CAWSPGPLAGATYEQYF
TGTGCCTGGAGTCCCGGGCCACTAGCGGGAGCGACCTACGAGCAGTACTTC
>TRBD2|TRBV7-2|once|TRBJ2-7
CASSPQAGKSWDEQYF
TGTGCCAGCAGCCCCCAAGCGGGAAAGAGTTGGGACGAGCAGTACTTC
>NA|TRBV3-1|NA|TRBJ2-2
CASSQAPGGTGELFF
TGTGCCAGCAGCCAAGCCCCCGGAGGGACCGGGGAGCTGTTTTTT
>TRBD1|TRBV14|few|TRBJ1-1
CASSLQGITEAFF
TGTGCCAGCAGCCTACAGGGGATCACTGAAGCTTTCTTT
>TRBD2|TRBV7-9|NA|TRBJ2-7
CASSRGLAETYAQYF
TGTGCCAGCAGCCGCGGACTAGCGGAGACTTATGCGCAGTACTTC
>NA|TRBV9|few|TRBJ1-2
CASTLFGGNYGYTF
TGTGCCAGCACCCTATTCGGAGGCAACTATGGCTACACCTTC